The 3 T cell receptor beta chains given below trace back to one sample, sequenced in a study of blood T cell repertoires in COVID-19 (dated by TCRdb to the early 2020s). The library was produced with the immunoSEQ multiplex PCR assay. Here the immuneACCESS table is served through TCRdb, limited to in-frame sequences with V and J called. Missing clones are a known gap in these copies; in checked studies unresolved V genes cover under half, and the rest lacks a known reason. For this sample there are about 220,000 clones; under 90% appear just once. The ten biggest clones cover 4.5% to 6% of the sample. Sequences were obtained from peripheral blood. These receptors originate from a woman aged 55 to 70 who had recovered from COVID-19.

The chain has TRBV6-5 and TRBJ1-2; D unresolved. The CDR3 consists of 13 residues. CDR1 MNHEY and CDR2 SVGAGI come from the germline V gene. V lost 6 bases to trimming and J lost 6 bases, with 14 bases between them. CDR3 bases: TGTGCCAGCAGCCTCAGAGGGTCTCATGGCTACACCTTC. It is translated as CASSLRGSHGYTF.

The chain has TRBV11-2 and TRBJ1-1; the match to TRBD1 covers 7 bases. The junction had 9 bases not matched to a gene; V was cut back by 6 bases and J by 2 bases. Germline V CDR1 and CDR2: SGHAT, FQNNGV. This CDR3 region has 15 residues. CDR3 sequence: CASSQGGRINTEAFF. The CDR3 bases are TGTGCCAGCAGTCAGGGGGGACGGATTAACACTGAAGCTTTCTTT.

This clone was picked up a small number of times. V usage is TRBV6-2 or TRBV6-3 and J usage is TRBJ1-1; weak D call: TRBD1 (5 bases). V lost 4 bases, J lost 4 bases, and 16 bases lay in between. The CDR3 has 15 residues. The germline CDR1 and CDR2 sequences are MNHEY and SVGEGT. This CDR3 reads CASSFELIQGTEAFF. The CDR3 region has the DNA TGTGCCAGCAGTTTCGAACTAATTCAGGGCACTGAAGCTTTCTTT.